These T cell receptor beta chains were read from a single sample in a study of blood T cell repertoires in COVID-19. Sequenced by immunoSEQ multiplex PCR; TCRdb stores in-frame clones only, minus some. Seen here are about 100,000 clones, just over 85% observed once, and the top ten hold about 5.3%. Sequencing used peripheral blood. Every receptor here comes from a human donor in a cohort sampled during active COVID-19. Each CDR3 is given with its conserved first and last residue. The D gene is left open where the match is weak. Size tells how often a clone was seen (once, few, many) or the class of an expanded clone, and some rows leave it out.

once | TRBJ2-1 | TRBV6-5 | TRBD1 | CASSYSWTGGNNEQFF | TGTGCCAGCAGTTACTCGTGGACAGGTGGGAACAATGAGCAGTTCTTC
. | TRBJ2-3 | TRBV13 | . | CASSLGSDTQYF | TGTGCCAGCAGCTTAGGCTCTGATACGCAGTATTTT
. | TRBJ2-1 | TRBV5-6 | TRBD1 | CASSRDRGNEQFF | TGTGCCAGCAGCAGGGACAGGGGCAATGAGCAGTTCTTC
. | TRBJ2-1 | TRBV19 | TRBD2 | CASSIVAGYDNEQFF | TGTGCCAGTAGTATCGTAGCGGGGTACGACAATGAGCAGTTCTTC
. | TRBJ2-7 | TRBV29-1 | TRBD1 | CSVEELAGGYPMRYEQYF | TGCAGCGTTGAAGAATTGGCAGGGGGCTACCCCATGCGTTACGAGCAGTACTTC
. | TRBJ1-6 | TRBV10-1 | . | CASVTGGSTSSYNSPLHF | TGCGCCAGCGTAACGGGGGGATCAACGAGCTCCTATAATTCACCCCTCCACTTT
. | TRBJ1-3 | TRBV28 | TRBD1 | CASHRPGQGTNTIYF | TGTGCCAGCCATCGACCGGGACAGGGGACAAACACCATATATTTT
. | TRBJ2-1 | TRBV18 | TRBD2 | CASSPPGLGVNEQFF | TGTGCCAGCTCACCCCCGGGACTAGGGGTCAATGAGCAGTTCTTC
. | TRBJ1-5 | TRBV28 | . | CASSLSGDNQPQHF | TGTGCCAGCAGTTTGTCAGGGGACAATCAGCCCCAGCATTTT
. | TRBJ2-4 | TRBV19 | . | CASSIGRFSAKNIQYF | TGTGCCAGTAGTATAGGGCGGTTCTCAGCCAAAAACATTCAGTACTTC
. | TRBJ1-5 | TRBV7-9 | . | CASSLQGLSNQPQHF | TGTGCCAGCAGTCTTCAGGGTTTGAGCAATCAGCCCCAGCATTTT
. | TRBJ1-1 | TRBV19 | TRBD1 | CASRKTRDRNTEAFF | TGTGCCAGTAGGAAGACCCGGGACAGGAACACTGAAGCTTTCTTT
. | TRBJ1-1 | TRBV11-2 | TRBD1 | CASSFPIAGTVSQNTEAFF | TGTGCCAGCAGCTTCCCTATCGCCGGGACAGTATCACAGAACACTGAAGCTTTCTTT
. | TRBJ1-1 | TRBV14 | TRBD1 | CATKGQGARTEAFF | TGTGCCACCAAGGGACAGGGGGCGCGCACTGAAGCTTTCTTT
. | TRBJ2-3 | TRBV27 | . | CASSGGGARTDTQYF | TGTGCCAGCAGTGGGGGGGGCGCCCGCACAGATACGCAGTATTTT
. | TRBJ1-4 | TRBV5-1 | TRBD1 | CASSLGGQASTNEKLFF | TGCGCCAGCAGCTTAGGGGGACAGGCCTCAACTAATGAAAAACTGTTTTTT
. | TRBJ2-7 | TRBV30 | . | CAWRMGAGEQYF | TGTGCCTGGAGGATGGGCGCGGGTGAGCAGTACTTC
. | TRBJ1-1 | TRBV14 | . | CASSQEQGRATEAFF | TGTGCCAGCAGCCAAGAACAGGGTAGGGCCACTGAAGCTTTCTTT
once | TRBJ2-2 | TRBV7-6 | . | CASSPGGSGELFF | TGTGCCAGCAGCCCGGGGGGCTCCGGGGAGCTGTTTTTT
. | TRBJ2-2 | TRBV7-2 | TRBD1 | CASSWGQGAGTGELFF | TGTGCCAGCAGCTGGGGACAGGGGGCCGGGACCGGGGAGCTGTTTTTT
. | TRBJ2-1 | TRBV5-1 | . | CASSNRDSYNEQFF | TGCGCCAGCAGCAACCGGGATTCCTACAATGAGCAGTTCTTC
. | TRBJ2-2 | TRBV2 | TRBD1 | CASSGDSTGELFF | TGTGCCAGCAGCGGGGACAGCACCGGGGAGCTGTTTTTT
. | TRBJ1-1 | TRBV9 | . | CASSVGGGGTEAFF | TGTGCCAGCAGCGTAGGGGGAGGGGGCACTGAAGCTTTCTTT
. | TRBJ2-7 | TRBV7-9 | . | CASSSRAREVKGEQYF | TGTGCCAGCAGCTCCCGGGCGAGGGAGGTGAAGGGTGAGCAGTACTTC
. | TRBJ2-1 | TRBV6-4 | TRBD2 | CASSELAEHNEQFF | TGTGCCAGCAGTGAACTAGCGGAACACAATGAGCAGTTCTTC
. | TRBJ2-1 | TRBV13 | TRBD1 | CASSSRDRGEDNEQFF | TGTGCCAGCAGCTCCCGGGACAGGGGGGAAGACAATGAGCAGTTCTTC